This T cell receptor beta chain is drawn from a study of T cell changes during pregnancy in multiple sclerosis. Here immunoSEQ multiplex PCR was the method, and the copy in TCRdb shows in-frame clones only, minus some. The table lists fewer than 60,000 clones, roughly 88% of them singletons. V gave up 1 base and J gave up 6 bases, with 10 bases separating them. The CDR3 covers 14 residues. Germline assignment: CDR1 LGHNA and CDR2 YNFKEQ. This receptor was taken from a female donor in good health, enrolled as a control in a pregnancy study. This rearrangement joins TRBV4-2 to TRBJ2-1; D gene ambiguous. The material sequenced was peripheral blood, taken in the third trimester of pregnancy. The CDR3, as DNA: TGTGCCAGCAGCCAAGTCAGCGAGCGCAATGAGCAGTTCTTC. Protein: CASSQVSERNEQFF.